These 5 T cell receptor beta chains originate from one sample sequenced in a study of CD4+ T cells in melanoma (dated by TCRdb to between 2021 and 2024). Libraries came from the immunoSEQ multiplex PCR assay. Not all clones reach the TCRdb copy of this immuneACCESS table, which keeps in-frame sequences only. Checked studies attribute under half of the gap to unresolved V genes and leave the rest unexplained. This sample has 20,000 or so clones in its table, and 78% of those were observed once. Together, the top ten hold 9% to 10% of the sample. The source is a human donor with melanoma.

The chain couples TRBV6-7 to TRBJ1-2; TRBD1 matches at 9 bases. TRBV6-7 is annotated as an ORF whose role is uncertain. This CDR3 is built from 17 residues. J was trimmed by 6 bases and V by 2 bases; bases with no gene match: 13. This chain's CDR3 is CASSYEGQGKGLDGYTF. The CDR3 nucleotides read TGTGCCAGCAGTTACGAGGGACAGGGAAAGGGATTAGATGGCTACACCTTC.

The chain recombines TRBV27 with TRBJ2-2; 11 bases agree with TRBD1. Germline V gene lookup returns CDR1 MNHEY and CDR2 SMNVEV (reference sequence). The CDR3 spans 16 residues. The V gene end was trimmed by 0 bases and the J gene end by 6 bases; junction bases not matched to a gene: 3. CDR3 amino acids: CASSLSDRGRPGELFF. The CDR3 DNA follows: TGTGCCAGCAGTTTATCGGACAGGGGGCGACCCGGGGAGCTGTTTTTT.

The V gene is TRBV5-1, the J gene TRBJ1-1, with D unclear. The CDR3 has 15 residues. CDR1 and CDR2 (germline): SGHRS, YFSETQ. V shed 3 bases and J shed 1 base, with 13 bases lying between them. The CDR3 protein is CASSSVPIGNTEAFF. As DNA, the CDR3 is TGCGCCAGCAGCTCCGTGCCTATCGGGAACACTGAAGCTTTCTTT.

The chain joins TRBV18 to TRBJ1-2, with no clear D. The germline V gene encodes CDR1 KGHSH and CDR2 LQKENI. The V and J ends lost 1 base and 2 bases respectively, with 5 bases between them. The CDR3 covers 13 residues. The CDR3 protein is CASSPRLNYGYTF. The CDR3 nucleotides are TGTGCCAGCTCACCACGATTGAACTATGGCTACACCTTC. Drawing the rest from reference TRBV18 and TRBJ1-2, the complete variable domain is NAGVMQNPRHLVRRRGQEARLRCSPMKGHSHVYWYRQLPEEGLKFMVYLQKENIIDESGMPKERFSAEFPKEGPSILRIQQVVRGDSAAYFCASSPRLNYGYTFGSGTRLTVV.

The CDR3 spells CASSTLRGSPLHF. The CDR3 region has the DNA TGTGCCAGCAGTACCCTAAGGGGATCACCCCTCCACTTT. The chain couples TRBV6-5 to TRBJ1-6, with a weak D call TRBD1 (5 bases). Per the germline V gene, CDR1 is MNHEY and CDR2 is SVGAGI. CDR3 size: 13 residues. The V gene lost 5 bases and the J gene lost 10 bases, with 12 bases spanning the gap.